Listed below are T cell receptor beta chains from one sample, sequenced in a study of OX40 agonist ivuxolimab in advanced cancers. The repertoire was sequenced with immunoSEQ multiplex PCR; TCRdb's copy has only in-frame clones and lacks some. The sample holds 15,000 to 25,000 clones, around 68% seen once. Sequences were derived from CD4+ or CD8+ T cells sorted from blood, sampled in a trial of the OX40 agonist ivuxolimab. The receptors derive from an adult with an advanced solid tumor such as melanoma, head and neck, liver or kidney cancer. CDR3s include the opening cysteine and the closing phenylalanine or tryptophan. D genes are given only for firm matches. The size of a clone is reported for some rows only, either as once, few or many, or as a class for expanded clones.

j_gene: TRBJ2-7; d_gene: NA; v_gene: TRBV6-4; abundance: few; CDR3nt: TGTGCCAGCAGGCCCGGTCTATGCGAGCAGTACTTC; CDR3aa: CASRPGLCEQYF
j_gene: TRBJ2-6; d_gene: TRBD1; v_gene: TRBV4-2; abundance: NA; CDR3nt: TGTGCCAGCATCGGGACAGGGGACTCTGGGGCCAACGTCCTGACTTTC; CDR3aa: CASIGTGDSGANVLTF
j_gene: TRBJ2-7; d_gene: NA; v_gene: TRBV9; abundance: NA; CDR3nt: TGTGCCAGCAGCGTAGCGTCAGGCTTTTCCTACGAGCAGTACTTC; CDR3aa: CASSVASGFSYEQYF
j_gene: TRBJ2-7; d_gene: TRBD1; v_gene: TRBV27; abundance: NA; CDR3nt: TGTGCCAGCAGTATAGACAGGGGTTTTGCCGAGCAGTACTTC; CDR3aa: CASSIDRGFAEQYF
j_gene: TRBJ1-1; d_gene: NA; v_gene: TRBV28; abundance: few; CDR3nt: TGTGCCAGCAGTTTGCTTACGAGGGCACCGAACACTGAAGCTTTCTTT; CDR3aa: CASSLLTRAPNTEAFF
j_gene: TRBJ1-4; d_gene: NA; v_gene: TRBV7-6; abundance: once; CDR3nt: TGTGCCAGCAGCTTAATGCCTGGGGATGAAAAACTGTTTTTT; CDR3aa: CASSLMPGDEKLFF
j_gene: TRBJ2-7; d_gene: TRBD2; v_gene: TRBV27; abundance: NA; CDR3nt: TGTGCCAGCAGTTCCGTAGCGGGAGCTCAGTACGAGCAGTACTTC; CDR3aa: CASSSVAGAQYEQYF
j_gene: TRBJ2-7; d_gene: TRBD1; v_gene: TRBV7-9; abundance: many; CDR3nt: TGTGCCAGCAGCTTGACGACAGGGGGCGAGCAGTACTTC; CDR3aa: CASSLTTGGEQYF
j_gene: TRBJ2-1; d_gene: TRBD1; v_gene: TRBV5-1; abundance: NA; CDR3nt: TGCGCCAGCAGCCCGGGACAGGCGCCACACAATGAGCAGTTCTTC; CDR3aa: CASSPGQAPHNEQFF
j_gene: TRBJ2-7; d_gene: TRBD2; v_gene: TRBV28; abundance: NA; CDR3nt: TGTGCCAGCAGTCTTCGACTAGCCCTCCGCGAGCAGTACTTC; CDR3aa: CASSLRLALREQYF
j_gene: TRBJ1-1; d_gene: NA; v_gene: TRBV4-1; abundance: NA; CDR3nt: TGCGCCAGCAGCCAAGTAGGAGGGAGCAACACTGAAGCTTTCTTT; CDR3aa: CASSQVGGSNTEAFF
j_gene: TRBJ2-3; d_gene: NA; v_gene: TRBV9; abundance: NA; CDR3nt: TGTGCCAGCAGCCCCCTAAGGGCTAGCACAGATACGCAGTATTTT; CDR3aa: CASSPLRASTDTQYF
j_gene: TRBJ1-1; d_gene: NA; v_gene: TRBV7-3; abundance: NA; CDR3nt: TGTGCCAGCAGCTTGACCGGAGGGGCTGAAGCTTTCTTT; CDR3aa: CASSLTGGAEAFF
j_gene: TRBJ2-2; d_gene: TRBD2; v_gene: TRBV7-8; abundance: few; CDR3nt: TGTGCCAGCAGCTTAGGAACGGGGGGGACGGAGCTGTTTTTT; CDR3aa: CASSLGTGGTELFF
j_gene: TRBJ2-7; d_gene: NA; v_gene: TRBV5-5; abundance: NA; CDR3nt: TGTGCCAGCAGCTTGGGACAGCCCTCCTACGAGCAGTACTTC; CDR3aa: CASSLGQPSYEQYF
j_gene: TRBJ2-1; d_gene: NA; v_gene: TRBV6-5; abundance: few; CDR3nt: TGTGCCAGCACCAAAGGGGGACTCCGATACAATGAGCAGTTCTTC; CDR3aa: CASTKGGLRYNEQFF
j_gene: TRBJ2-7; d_gene: TRBD1; v_gene: TRBV5-4; abundance: NA; CDR3nt: TGTGCCAGCAGCGGGGGGACAGGGGGCAACTACGAGCAGTACTTC; CDR3aa: CASSGGTGGNYEQYF
j_gene: TRBJ2-7; d_gene: NA; v_gene: TRBV6-6; abundance: NA; CDR3nt: TGTGCCAGCGGGGCCTCTTCCTCCTACGAGCAGTACTTC; CDR3aa: CASGASSSYEQYF
j_gene: TRBJ2-1; d_gene: TRBD2; v_gene: TRBV28; abundance: NA; CDR3nt: TGTGCCACCAAGCCCCTAGCGGGGGGTTACAATGAGCAGTTCTTC; CDR3aa: CATKPLAGGYNEQFF
j_gene: TRBJ2-5; d_gene: NA; v_gene: TRBV27; abundance: NA; CDR3nt: TGTGCCAGCAGTTTAAGGGGGATCCTAGAGACCCAGTACTTC; CDR3aa: CASSLRGILETQYF
j_gene: TRBJ2-6; d_gene: NA; v_gene: TRBV7-9; abundance: NA; CDR3nt: TGTGCCAGCAGCCCTTCTTTCTCTGGGGCCAACGTCCTGACTTTC; CDR3aa: CASSPSFSGANVLTF
j_gene: TRBJ2-2; d_gene: NA; v_gene: TRBV14; abundance: NA; CDR3nt: TGTGCCAGCAGCCAAGTCTACCTAGCTAACGGGGAGCTGTTTTTT; CDR3aa: CASSQVYLANGELFF
j_gene: TRBJ1-2; d_gene: NA; v_gene: TRBV5-1; abundance: few; CDR3nt: TGCGCCAGCAGCTTCTCCCGGTCGAGCGGGGAAAGATTAAAGGGCTACACCTTC; CDR3aa: CASSFSRSSGERLKGYTF
j_gene: TRBJ1-6; d_gene: TRBD1; v_gene: TRBV5-8; abundance: once; CDR3nt: TGTGCCAGCAGCTTGGATCAGGGGGATAGTTCACCCCTCCACTTT; CDR3aa: CASSLDQGDSSPLHF
j_gene: TRBJ2-7; d_gene: TRBD2; v_gene: TRBV7-8; abundance: many; CDR3nt: TGTGCCAGCAGTTTAGCGGGAGTTGCCTACGAGCAGTACTTC; CDR3aa: CASSLAGVAYEQYF
j_gene: TRBJ1-6; d_gene: TRBD1; v_gene: TRBV2; abundance: NA; CDR3nt: TGTGCCAGCCGGACAGGGAGCACAGGTTCACCCCTCCACTTT; CDR3aa: CASRTGSTGSPLHF
j_gene: TRBJ2-7; d_gene: NA; v_gene: TRBV4-3; abundance: few; CDR3nt: TGCGCCAGCAGCCAAGGGGGGACACGTCCAACCTACGAGCAGTACTTC; CDR3aa: CASSQGGTRPTYEQYF
j_gene: TRBJ2-1; d_gene: NA; v_gene: TRBV27; abundance: NA; CDR3nt: TGTGCCAGCAGCTCGATTTGGACGGGAGAAAACAATGAGCAGTTCTTC; CDR3aa: CASSSIWTGENNEQFF
j_gene: TRBJ2-7; d_gene: TRBD2; v_gene: TRBV6-6; abundance: NA; CDR3nt: TGTGCCAGCAGTCCAGGGACTAGCGGGAGGCTAGGGCAGTACTTC; CDR3aa: CASSPGTSGRLGQYF
j_gene: TRBJ1-5; d_gene: NA; v_gene: TRBV27; abundance: NA; CDR3nt: TGTGCCAGCAGTCCGACAGGCAATCAGCCCCAGCATTTT; CDR3aa: CASSPTGNQPQHF
j_gene: TRBJ2-3; d_gene: TRBD2; v_gene: TRBV27; abundance: NA; CDR3nt: TGTGCCAGCAGCTGGGATCTAGCGGGGGCCATGACAGATACGCAGTATTTT; CDR3aa: CASSWDLAGAMTDTQYF
j_gene: TRBJ1-1; d_gene: TRBD1; v_gene: TRBV5-1; abundance: NA; CDR3nt: TGCGCCAGCAGCTTCCAGACAGGGATAAACACTGAAGCTTTCTTT; CDR3aa: CASSFQTGINTEAFF
j_gene: TRBJ1-3; d_gene: NA; v_gene: TRBV28; abundance: NA; CDR3nt: TGTGCCAGCAGTTTTGTGGGATCTGGAAACACCATATATTTT; CDR3aa: CASSFVGSGNTIYF
j_gene: TRBJ1-5; d_gene: NA; v_gene: TRBV27; abundance: NA; CDR3nt: TGTGCCAGCAGTTTCTCCCAGACGGCGAATCAGCCCCAGCATTTT; CDR3aa: CASSFSQTANQPQHF
j_gene: TRBJ2-2; d_gene: NA; v_gene: TRBV7-9; abundance: NA; CDR3nt: TGTGCCAGCAGCTTATCCGGGGCCGGGGAGCTGTTTTTT; CDR3aa: CASSLSGAGELFF
j_gene: TRBJ2-7; d_gene: NA; v_gene: TRBV6-5; abundance: few; CDR3nt: TGTGCCAGCAGTTACTCTTGGGGCGTCTCCTACGAGCAGTACTTC; CDR3aa: CASSYSWGVSYEQYF
j_gene: TRBJ2-7; d_gene: TRBD1; v_gene: TRBV2; abundance: few; CDR3nt: TGTGCCAGCAGCGTTAGACAGGGCGGAGAAACCTACGAGCAGTACTTC; CDR3aa: CASSVRQGGETYEQYF
j_gene: TRBJ2-7; d_gene: NA; v_gene: TRBV6-5; abundance: NA; CDR3nt: TGTGCCAGCAGAGACGGAACAGGGTGGGAGTACGAGCAGTACTTC; CDR3aa: CASRDGTGWEYEQYF
j_gene: TRBJ2-3; d_gene: NA; v_gene: TRBV6-4; abundance: NA; CDR3nt: TGTGCCAGCAGTCAGGGACCCAGCACAGATACGCAGTATTTT; CDR3aa: CASSQGPSTDTQYF
j_gene: TRBJ2-1; d_gene: NA; v_gene: TRBV19; abundance: NA; CDR3nt: TGTGCCAGTAGTATAGGTCCCAGCTCCTACAATGAGCAGTTCTTC; CDR3aa: CASSIGPSSYNEQFF
j_gene: TRBJ2-3; d_gene: TRBD2; v_gene: TRBV4-2; abundance: NA; CDR3nt: TGTGCCAGCAGCCAAGGGGGGACTAGCGGCCCCACAGATACGCAGTATTTT; CDR3aa: CASSQGGTSGPTDTQYF
j_gene: TRBJ2-4; d_gene: TRBD2; v_gene: TRBV28; abundance: NA; CDR3nt: TGTGCCAGCGCCGGACTAGCGGGAGGTAACCAAAACATTCAGTACTTC; CDR3aa: CASAGLAGGNQNIQYF
j_gene: TRBJ2-3; d_gene: TRBD2; v_gene: TRBV4-3; abundance: NA; CDR3nt: TGCGCCAGCAGCCCCGCCCTGACTAGCGGTCTGGCAGATACGCAGTATTTT; CDR3aa: CASSPALTSGLADTQYF
j_gene: TRBJ1-6; d_gene: NA; v_gene: TRBV2; abundance: NA; CDR3nt: TGTGCCAGCAGTGAACAGAAACCAGTCTATAATTCACCCCTCCACTTT; CDR3aa: CASSEQKPVYNSPLHF
j_gene: TRBJ2-7; d_gene: NA; v_gene: TRBV4-3; abundance: NA; CDR3nt: TGCGCCAGCAGCCAAGCTCATGTCCCCGAGCACGAGCAGTACTTC; CDR3aa: CASSQAHVPEHEQYF
j_gene: TRBJ2-7; d_gene: NA; v_gene: TRBV21-1; abundance: NA; CDR3nt: TGTGCCAGCAGCCCGGAGGGGTGTAGGGACGAGCAGTACTTC; CDR3aa: CASSPEGCRDEQYF
j_gene: TRBJ2-7; d_gene: NA; v_gene: TRBV29-1; abundance: once; CDR3nt: TGCAGCGTTGAACGTATAGGGGGACAAAGAGGAGGTTCCTACGAGCAGTACTTC; CDR3aa: CSVERIGGQRGGSYEQYF